A single T cell receptor (beta chain) is shown here with its context. The source of the sample is a study of T cell changes during pregnancy in multiple sclerosis. Measured with immunoSEQ multiplex PCR; TCRdb has only the in-frame clones, and not every one. This sample has roughly 66,000 clones, with 92% found just once. This CDR3 is 13 amino acids long. Germline-derived CDR1 and CDR2 are ENHRY and SYGVKD. Trimming pared 3 bases from V and 3 bases from J, leaving 9 bases between. The chain has TRBV10-3 and TRBJ2-7, with TRBD1 as a possible D gene (6 bases). This TCR was recovered from a female donor with multiple sclerosis, enrolled in a pregnancy study. Sequenced material: peripheral blood, taken in the first trimester of pregnancy. The CDR3, as DNA: TGTGCCATCAGTGAAAGACAGGTCTACGAGCAGTACTTC. Protein: CAISERQVYEQYF.